A selection of T cell receptor beta chains follows, all from one sample in a study of Ad26.COV2.S vaccination and SARS-CoV-2 variants. TCRdb's table, derived via immunoSEQ multiplex PCR, lists solely in-frame clones and lacks some. This sample carries about 680,000 clones, around 90% of them seen once, and the ten largest clones take about 1.5%. The starting material was peripheral blood, obtained in a trial of Ad26.COV2.S vaccine versus placebo. These receptors all come from a person aged 18-60 years who received the Ad26.COV2.S COVID-19 vaccine or a placebo. Both conserved end residues are part of each CDR3. The order of the fields is V gene, clone size, D gene, J gene, CDR3 protein, CDR3 DNA. The D gene is left open where the match is weak. Not all rows give a size; the values are once, few, many and, for expanded clones, a class.

>TRBV21-1|NA|NA|TRBJ2-7
CASSKDRFRGPTEQYF
TGTGCCAGCAGCAAAGATAGGTTCCGGGGTCCGACCGAGCAGTACTTC
>TRBV29-1|NA|NA|TRBJ2-5
CSVGGDGETQYF
TGCAGCGTTGGTGGGGATGGTGAGACCCAGTACTTC
>TRBV11-2|NA|NA|TRBJ2-4
CASSLIVAKNIQYF
TGTGCCAGCAGCTTGATCGTAGCCAAAAACATTCAGTACTTC
>TRBV12-3/TRBV12-4|NA|NA|TRBJ2-7
CASSLRYSWQYF
TGTGCCAGCAGTTTAAGGTACTCCTGGCAGTACTTC
>TRBV19|NA|NA|TRBJ2-5
CASSIVAGETQYF
TGTGCCAGTAGTATAGTTGCAGGGGAGACCCAGTACTTC
>TRBV6-5|NA|NA|TRBJ1-1
CASRTDRTNTEAFF
TGTGCCAGCAGAACAGACAGAACCAACACTGAAGCTTTCTTT
>TRBV7-3|NA|NA|TRBJ1-5
CASSSESNQPQHF
TGTGCCAGCAGCTCTGAGAGCAATCAGCCCCAGCATTTT
>TRBV30|NA|TRBD1|TRBJ1-2
CAWSEQGVHYGYTF
TGTGCCTGGTCGGAACAGGGGGTTCACTATGGCTACACCTTC
>TRBV18|once|TRBD1|TRBJ1-2
CASSPSSRDRDYTF
TGTGCCAGCTCACCAAGTTCCAGGGACAGGGACTACACCTTC
>TRBV27|NA|NA|TRBJ1-4
CASSSAFATNEKLFF
TGTGCCAGCAGTTCCGCGTTTGCAACTAATGAAAAACTGTTTTTT
>TRBV6-2/TRBV6-3|NA|NA|TRBJ2-7
CASSYRGDYEQYF
TGTGCCAGCAGTTACAGGGGGGACTACGAGCAGTACTTC
>TRBV2|NA|NA|TRBJ2-2
CASRVDTGELFF
TGTGCCAGCAGGGTTGACACCGGGGAGCTGTTTTTT
>TRBV18|NA|NA|TRBJ2-5
CASSPGPQETQYF
TGTGCCAGCTCACCCGGGCCGCAAGAGACCCAGTACTTC
>TRBV30|NA|NA|TRBJ2-7
CAWGRVEVGEQYF
TGTGCCTGGGGCCGTGTGGAGGTGGGCGAGCAGTACTTC
>TRBV19|NA|TRBD1|TRBJ2-7
CASSILGQGNDEQYF
TGTGCCAGTAGTATCCTAGGACAGGGAAATGACGAGCAGTACTTC
>TRBV14|NA|TRBD2|TRBJ2-2
CASSRSAAAGGTGELFF
TGTGCCAGCAGCCGGTCGGCGGCGGCGGGGGGCACCGGGGAGCTGTTTTTT
>TRBV10-3|NA|NA|TRBJ2-1
CASGQGGNEQFF
TGTGCCAGCGGACAGGGAGGGAATGAGCAGTTCTTC
>TRBV6-5|NA|NA|TRBJ2-7
CASSFLYEQYF
TGTGCCAGCAGCTTCTTATACGAGCAGTACTTC
>TRBV2|few|NA|TRBJ1-5
CASSEWGTQPQHF
TGTGCCAGCAGTGAATGGGGGACTCAGCCCCAGCATTTT
>TRBV5-4|NA|NA|TRBJ1-6
CASSFRSSYNSPLHF
TGTGCCAGCAGCTTCAGGAGCTCCTATAATTCACCCCTCCACTTT